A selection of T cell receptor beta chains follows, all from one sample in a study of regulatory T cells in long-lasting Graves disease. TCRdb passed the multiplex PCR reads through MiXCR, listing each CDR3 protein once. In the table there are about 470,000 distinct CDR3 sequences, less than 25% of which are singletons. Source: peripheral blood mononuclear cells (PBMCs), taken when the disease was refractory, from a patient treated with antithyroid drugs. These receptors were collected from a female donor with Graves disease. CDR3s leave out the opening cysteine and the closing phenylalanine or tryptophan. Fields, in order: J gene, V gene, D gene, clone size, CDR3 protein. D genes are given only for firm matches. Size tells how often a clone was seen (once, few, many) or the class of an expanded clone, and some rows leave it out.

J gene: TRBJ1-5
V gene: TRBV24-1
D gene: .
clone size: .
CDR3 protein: ATTAGADQPQH

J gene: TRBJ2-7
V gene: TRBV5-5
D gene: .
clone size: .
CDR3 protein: ASSLAGPHYEQY

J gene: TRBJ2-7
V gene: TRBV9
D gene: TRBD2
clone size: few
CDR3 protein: ASSESTGTSSHEQY

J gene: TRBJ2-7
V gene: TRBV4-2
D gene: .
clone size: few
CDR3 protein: ASSQAGLDEQY

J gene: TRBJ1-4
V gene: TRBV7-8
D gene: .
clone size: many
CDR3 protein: ASSPRRAQEKLF

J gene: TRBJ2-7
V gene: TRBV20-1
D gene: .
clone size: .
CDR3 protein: SASRTAYEQY

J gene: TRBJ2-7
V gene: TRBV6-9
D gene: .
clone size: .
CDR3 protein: ASSYSARGEQY

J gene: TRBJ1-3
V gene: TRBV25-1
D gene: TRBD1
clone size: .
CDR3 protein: ASSELKDRSSGNTIY

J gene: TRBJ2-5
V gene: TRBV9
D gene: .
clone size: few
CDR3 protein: ASSVGLNPGGTQY

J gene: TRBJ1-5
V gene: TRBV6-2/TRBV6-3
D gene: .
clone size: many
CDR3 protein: ASELGANQPQH

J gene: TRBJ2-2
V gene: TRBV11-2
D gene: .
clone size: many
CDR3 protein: ASSLGGTPRSSTGELF

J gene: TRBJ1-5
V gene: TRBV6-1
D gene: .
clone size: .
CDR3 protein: ASEGVNQPQH

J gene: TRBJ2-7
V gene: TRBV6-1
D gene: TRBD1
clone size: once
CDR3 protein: ASRGQGATYEQY

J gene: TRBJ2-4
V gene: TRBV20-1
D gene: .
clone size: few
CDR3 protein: SARDFRAYNIQY

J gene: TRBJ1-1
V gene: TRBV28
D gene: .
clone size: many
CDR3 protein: ASSSDRAHTEAF

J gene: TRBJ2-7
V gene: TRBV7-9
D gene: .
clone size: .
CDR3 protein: ASSFPGTTRSYEQY

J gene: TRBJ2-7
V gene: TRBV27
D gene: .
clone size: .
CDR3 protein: ASSLQGGTTYEQY

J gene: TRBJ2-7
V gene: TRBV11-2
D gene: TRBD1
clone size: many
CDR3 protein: ASSSEQGLIYEQY

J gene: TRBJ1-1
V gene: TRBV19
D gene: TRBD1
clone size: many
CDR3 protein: ASTPLGTGYTEAF

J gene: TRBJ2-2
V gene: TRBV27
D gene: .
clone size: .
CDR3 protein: ASSRGLVPGELF

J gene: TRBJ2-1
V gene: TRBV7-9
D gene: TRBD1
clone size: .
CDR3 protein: ASSFWTGGNEQF

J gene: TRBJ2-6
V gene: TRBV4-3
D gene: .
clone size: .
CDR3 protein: ASRLEIPLVGDALT

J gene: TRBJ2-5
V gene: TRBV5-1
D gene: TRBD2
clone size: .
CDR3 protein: ASSTPGLAAQETQY

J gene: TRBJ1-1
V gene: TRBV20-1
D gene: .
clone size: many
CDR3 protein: SADLGVPGAF

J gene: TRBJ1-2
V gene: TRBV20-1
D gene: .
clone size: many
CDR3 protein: SARDAINYGYT

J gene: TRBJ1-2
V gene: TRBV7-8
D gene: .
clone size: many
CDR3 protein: ASSLRARRFYGYT

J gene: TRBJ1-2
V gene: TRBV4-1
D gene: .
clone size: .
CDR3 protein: ASSQVREGNGYT

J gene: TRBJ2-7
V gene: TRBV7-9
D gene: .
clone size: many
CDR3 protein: ASSPRDSVYEQY

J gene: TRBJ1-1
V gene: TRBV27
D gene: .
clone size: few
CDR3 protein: ASSFRRQNAEAF

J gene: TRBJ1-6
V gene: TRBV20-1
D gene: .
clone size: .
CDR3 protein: SAARTTYNSPLH

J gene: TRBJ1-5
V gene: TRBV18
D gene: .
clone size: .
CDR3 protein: ASSPSPGASSAQH

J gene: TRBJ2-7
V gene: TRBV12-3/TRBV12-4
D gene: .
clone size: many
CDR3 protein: ASSSGDPYEQY

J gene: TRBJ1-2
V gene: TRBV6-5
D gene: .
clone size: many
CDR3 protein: ASSYSTRGGDDYGYT

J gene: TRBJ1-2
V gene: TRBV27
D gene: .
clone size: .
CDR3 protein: ASSPSDWTAPARYT

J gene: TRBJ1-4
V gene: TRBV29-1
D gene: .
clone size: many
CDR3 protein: SVAAGGGKLF

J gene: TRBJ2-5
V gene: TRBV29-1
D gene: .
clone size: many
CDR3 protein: SVEDKAGRETQY

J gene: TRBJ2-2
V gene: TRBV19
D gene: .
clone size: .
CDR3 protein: ASSIAAINTGELF

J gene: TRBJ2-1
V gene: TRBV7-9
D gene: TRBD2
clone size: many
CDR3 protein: ASSPPGTVVTSGRAQF

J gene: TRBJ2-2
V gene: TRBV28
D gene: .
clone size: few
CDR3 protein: ASTSGLAAGELF

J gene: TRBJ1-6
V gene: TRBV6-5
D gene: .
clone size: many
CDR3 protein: ASSYRNSPLH

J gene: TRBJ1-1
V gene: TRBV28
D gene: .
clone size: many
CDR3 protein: ASSLSTIEAF

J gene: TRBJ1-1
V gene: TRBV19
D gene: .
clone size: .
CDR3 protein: ASSIVVSGNTEAF

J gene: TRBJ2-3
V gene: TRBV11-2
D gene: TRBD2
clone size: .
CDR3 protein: ASRPTSGRADFSTDTQY

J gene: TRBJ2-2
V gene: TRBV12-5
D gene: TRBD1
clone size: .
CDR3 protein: ASGLVRTGAPSYTGELF

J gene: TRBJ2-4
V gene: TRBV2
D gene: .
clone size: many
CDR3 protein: ASSPMLAKNIQY

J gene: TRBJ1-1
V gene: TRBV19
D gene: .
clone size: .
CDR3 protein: ASSLQGTKNTEAF

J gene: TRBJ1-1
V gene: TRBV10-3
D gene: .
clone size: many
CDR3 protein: AISPGPDNTEAF

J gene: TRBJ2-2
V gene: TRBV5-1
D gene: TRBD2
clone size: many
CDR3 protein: ASSALTSGFATGELF

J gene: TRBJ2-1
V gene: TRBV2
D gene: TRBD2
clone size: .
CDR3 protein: ASKLLTSGSFNEQF

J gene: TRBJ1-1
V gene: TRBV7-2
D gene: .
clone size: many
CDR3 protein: ASSFAQGTWTEAF

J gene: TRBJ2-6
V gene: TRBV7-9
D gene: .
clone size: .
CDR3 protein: ASSFSGFGANVLT

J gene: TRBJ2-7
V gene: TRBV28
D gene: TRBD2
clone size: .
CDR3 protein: ASSTGTSGSEQY

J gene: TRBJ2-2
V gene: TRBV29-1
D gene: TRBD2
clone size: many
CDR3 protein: SAQLAVNTGELF

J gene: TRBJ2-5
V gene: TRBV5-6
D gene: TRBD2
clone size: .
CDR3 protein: ASSGWTSGSETQY

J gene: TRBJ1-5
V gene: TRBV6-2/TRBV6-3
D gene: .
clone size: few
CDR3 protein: ASSSAGSGSNQPQH